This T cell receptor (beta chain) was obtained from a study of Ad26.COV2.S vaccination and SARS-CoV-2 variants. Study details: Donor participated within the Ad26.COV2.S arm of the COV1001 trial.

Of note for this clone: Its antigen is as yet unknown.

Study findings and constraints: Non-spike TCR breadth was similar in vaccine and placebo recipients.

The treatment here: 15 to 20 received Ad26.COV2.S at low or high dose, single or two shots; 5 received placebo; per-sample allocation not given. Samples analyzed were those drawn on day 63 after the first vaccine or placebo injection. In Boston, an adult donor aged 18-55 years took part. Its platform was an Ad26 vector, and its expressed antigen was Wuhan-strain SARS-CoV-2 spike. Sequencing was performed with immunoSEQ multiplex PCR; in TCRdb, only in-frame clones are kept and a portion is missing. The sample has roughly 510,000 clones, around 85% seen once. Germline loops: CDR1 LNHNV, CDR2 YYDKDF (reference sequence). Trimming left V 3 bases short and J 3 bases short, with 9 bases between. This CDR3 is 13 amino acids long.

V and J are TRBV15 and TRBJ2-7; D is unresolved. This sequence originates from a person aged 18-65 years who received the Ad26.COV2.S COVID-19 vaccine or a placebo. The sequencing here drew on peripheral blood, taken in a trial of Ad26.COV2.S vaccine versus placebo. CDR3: CATSSGLLYEQYF. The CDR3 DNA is TGTGCCACCAGCAGCGGTCTTCTCTACGAGCAGTACTTC. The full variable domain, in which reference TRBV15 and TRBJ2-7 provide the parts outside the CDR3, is DAMVIQNPRYQVTQFGKPVTLSCSQTLNHNVMYWYQQKSSQAPKLLFHYYDKDFNNEADTPDNFQSRRPNTSFCFLDIRSPGLGDTAMYLCATSSGLLYEQYFGPGTRLTVT.